Below are 22 T cell receptor beta chains sequenced from a single sample in a study of preoperative IRX-2 immunotherapy in early breast cancer. The table came from immunoSEQ multiplex PCR; TCRdb's copy has only in-frame clones and leaves some out. The table has 30,000 to 35,000 clones, under 85% seen once. Treatment here: preoperative locoregional IRX-2 cytokine immunotherapy. The sample consisted of lymph node tissue, taken from a patient treated with IRX-2 immunotherapy. Receptor source: a human donor with breast cancer.

This chain connects TRBV15 to TRBJ2-7, with 10 bases aligning to TRBD1. The V segment lost 4 bases and the J segment 4 bases; nucleotides outside the gene matches: 4. This CDR3 comprises 14 residues. Germline-derived CDR1 and CDR2 are LNHNV and YYDKDF (reference sequence). The CDR3 DNA reads TGTGCCACCAGCACCCGGACAGGGGGGTACGAGCAGTACTTC. It encodes CATSTRTGGYEQYF.

The chain is built from TRBV28 and TRBJ2-1; D is perhaps TRBD2 (5 bases). Deletions cut 6 bases from V and 1 base from J, with 13 bases between. Germline V gene data show CDR1 as MDHEN and CDR2 as SYDVKM. This CDR3 comprises 15 residues. The CDR3 spells CASRNILVSYNEQFF. In DNA, the CDR3 is TGTGCCAGCAGGAACATACTAGTTTCCTACAATGAGCAGTTCTTC.

The V and J genes are TRBV29-1 and TRBJ2-3; TRBD2 is a possible D gene (5 bases). Germline V gene sequence: CDR1 SQVTM, CDR2 ANQGSEA. The CDR3 has 13 residues. V was pared by 2 bases and J by 5 bases, with 11 bases between. The CDR3, as DNA: TGCAGCGTTGAACACTCGGGGAGAGATACGCAGTATTTT. It is translated as CSVEHSGRDTQYF.

The chain employs TRBV15 and TRBJ2-7, with D maybe TRBD2 (6 bases). Trimming removed 0 bases from V and 4 bases from J, with 13 bases in between. The CDR3 is made up of 15 amino acids. CDR1 is LNHNV and CDR2 is YYDKDF in the germline V gene (reference sequence). Here the CDR3 reads CATSREVAGRYEQYF. The CDR3 DNA follows: TGTGCCACCAGCAGAGAAGTTGCGGGGAGGTACGAGCAGTACTTC.

This clone was picked up one time. The CDR3 DNA is TGTGCCAGCAGTTTTATACAGTCCTTGTACGAGCAGTACTTC. It encodes CASSFIQSLYEQYF. V usage is TRBV28 and J usage is TRBJ2-7; no definite D call. The ends were cut back, 3 bases at V and 4 bases at J, with 13 bases in the middle. CDR1 and CDR2 from the germline V gene are MDHEN and SYDVKM. The CDR3 sequence is 14 residues long. Combining the CDR3 with reference TRBV28 and TRBJ2-7 gives the whole variable domain DVKVTQSSRYLVKRTGEKVFLECVQDMDHENMFWYRQDPGLGLRLIYFSYDVKMKEKGDIPEGYSVSREKKERFSLILESASTNQTSMYLCASSFIQSLYEQYFGPGTRLTVT.

The chain joins TRBV14 to TRBJ2-5; D is possibly TRBD1 (6 bases). Looked up from germline, CDR1 is SGHDN and CDR2 is FVKESK. The CDR3 runs 15 residues. V was pared by 1 base and J by 4 bases, with 13 bases between. The CDR3 here is CASSQVGRRGETQYF. DNA for the CDR3: TGTGCCAGCAGCCAAGTTGGTCGCAGGGGAGAGACCCAGTACTTC.

This clone was picked up a small number of times. The chain recombines TRBV28 with TRBJ1-6; D may be TRBD1 (6 bases). The germline V gene has CDR1 MDHEN and CDR2 SYDVKM. V lost 3 bases, J lost 5 bases, and 17 bases lay in between. This CDR3 has 17 amino acids. In nucleotides, the CDR3 is TGTGCCAGCAGTTTTTTGTTGGGGGCAGAGGATAATTCACCCCTCCACTTT. Protein sequence: CASSFLLGAEDNSPLHF.

This sequence joins TRBV15 and TRBJ1-5, with D tentatively TRBD1 (5 bases). CDR1 and CDR2 from the germline V gene are LNHNV and YYDKDF (reference sequence). CDR3 length: 15 amino acids. V lost 0 bases and J 6 bases, leaving 12 bases between the germline ends. Here the CDR3 DNA reads TGTGCCACCAGCAGAGATTTGGGGCGGATTCAGCCCCAGCATTTT. It translates to CATSRDLGRIQPQHF.

The rearrangement joins TRBV18 to TRBJ1-2; TRBD1 might be the D (6 bases). V was shortened by 0 bases and J by 4 bases, with 12 bases between the two germline ends. Per the germline V gene, CDR1 is KGHSH and CDR2 is LQKENI. There are 15 residues in the CDR3. CDR3 coding DNA: TGTGCCAGCTCACCACCGGACAGTAAGGCCTATGGCTACACCTTC. Amino acid sequence: CASSPPDSKAYGYTF.

The chain joins TRBV21-1 to TRBJ2-2; TRBD2, the D gene given by the table, was not confirmed from the DNA. TRBV21-1 is tagged as a pseudogene. This CDR3 spans 17 amino acids. The CDR3 region is CASSVVPSGTVTGELFF. In DNA form, the CDR3 reads TGTGCCAGCAGCGTAGTTCCTAGCGGAACCGTAACCGGGGAGCTGTTTTTT.

The CDR3 region has the DNA TGTGCCAGTAGTATGTTCAGGGGCGACAATCAGCCCCAGCATTTT. Encoded protein: CASSMFRGDNQPQHF. The chain joins TRBV19 to TRBJ1-5; possibly TRBD1 for D (6 bases). Germline CDR1 reads LNHDA; CDR2 reads SQIVND (reference sequence). The CDR3 contains 15 residues. The germline V and J ends were trimmed by 3 bases and 3 bases, with 12 bases remaining between them.

The chain combines TRBV6-8 with TRBJ2-5, with D unclear. The CDR3 has 18 residues. V gave up 2 bases and J gave up 2 bases, with 21 bases separating them. Germline V gene sequence: CDR1 MNHGY, CDR2 SAAAGT. The CDR3 sequence: CASSYPKIMRRIQETQYF. The CDR3 nucleotides are TGTGCCAGCAGTTACCCCAAAATAATGAGACGGATTCAAGAGACCCAGTACTTC.

The V and J genes are TRBV19 and TRBJ2-3; a weak D match, TRBD2 (6 bases). The CDR3 totals 16 residues. The germline CDR1 and CDR2 sequences are LNHDA and SQIVND (reference sequence). The germline V and J ends were trimmed by 4 bases and 2 bases, with 16 bases remaining between them. CDR3 DNA: TGTGCCAGTAGTACAAACAAGGCGGGGATCACAGATACGCAGTATTTT. It specifies CASSTNKAGITDTQYF.

This clone was observed a few times. The chain recombines TRBV28 with TRBJ2-3, with D possibly being TRBD2 (6 bases). Between the trimmed V and J ends, which lost 7 bases and 4 bases, there was a span of 24 bases. Germline CDR1 and CDR2: MDHEN and SYDVKM. This CDR3 contains 17 residues. CDR3: CASKWATSPGPPDTQYF. CDR3 coding DNA: TGTGCCAGCAAGTGGGCTACTAGCCCGGGTCCCCCAGATACGCAGTATTTT.

This chain links TRBV6-9 with TRBJ1-2; D remains unclear. V was shortened by 5 bases and J by 3 bases, with 16 bases between the two germline ends. The CDR3 is 15 amino acids. Germline assignment: CDR1 MNHGY and CDR2 SVAAGI. The CDR3 DNA follows: TGTGCCAGCAGTCACCGCATCGGGGTCGACTATGGCTACACCTTC. Translated, it gives CASSHRIGVDYGYTF.

This chain uses TRBV28 with TRBJ2-7; 9 bases line up with TRBD1. The CDR3 contains 16 residues. J lost 2 bases, V lost 3 bases, and 8 bases had no gene match. Per germline, CDR1 MDHEN and CDR2 SYDVKM. CDR3 sequence: CASSLVAGQGTYEQYF. CDR3 bases: TGTGCCAGCAGTTTGGTTGCCGGACAGGGGACCTACGAGCAGTACTTC.

The chain has TRBV19 and TRBJ1-4, with D possibly being TRBD1 (5 bases). CDR1 LNHDA and CDR2 SQIVND come from the germline V gene (reference sequence). There are 14 residues in the CDR3. V lost 5 bases, J lost 5 bases, and 12 bases lay in between. The CDR3 loop is CASSLPGLNEKLFF. The CDR3 DNA is TGTGCCAGTAGTTTGCCGGGGCTGAATGAAAAACTGTTTTTT.

This chain uses TRBV28 with TRBJ2-7, with a weak D call TRBD1 (6 bases). CDR3 length equals 13 residues. Trimming removed 6 bases at V and 3 bases at J, with 12 bases between. CDR1 is MDHEN, CDR2 SYDVKM, per germline. This CDR3 reads CASRLTGRYEQYF. The CDR3 DNA follows: TGTGCCAGCAGACTGACAGGTCGCTACGAGCAGTACTTC. Full variable domain (outside the CDR3, taken from reference TRBV28 and TRBJ2-7): DVKVTQSSRYLVKRTGEKVFLECVQDMDHENMFWYRQDPGLGLRLIYFSYDVKMKEKGDIPEGYSVSREKKERFSLILESASTNQTSMYLCASRLTGRYEQYFGPGTRLTVT.

The CDR3 sequence is CASSLGQAGNTIYF. The CDR3, as DNA: TGTGCCAGCAGCTTGGGACAAGCTGGAAACACCATATATTTT. This chain joins TRBV11-3 and TRBJ1-3, with a tentative D call TRBD1 (6 bases). This CDR3 has 14 amino acids. V lost 3 bases, J lost 2 bases, and 8 bases lay in between. CDR1 is SGHNT, CDR2 YENEEA, per germline.

This sequence joins TRBV6-8 and TRBJ2-7; D uncertain. The CDR3 sequence is 13 residues long. The ends were cut back, 2 bases at V and 2 bases at J, with 7 bases in the middle. CDR1 and CDR2 (germline): MNHGY, SAAAGT. The CDR3 region is CASSYLEAYEQYF. The CDR3 bases are TGTGCCAGCAGTTACCTCGAGGCCTACGAGCAGTACTTC.

The chain combines TRBV6-7 with TRBJ1-3; D gene ambiguous. TRBV6-7 is an ORF for which the function is uncertain. The CDR3 covers 15 residues. Trimming shortened V by 2 bases and J by 0 bases, and 8 bases separated the two germline ends. CDR3 amino acids: CASSYGHSSGNTIYF. CDR3 bases: TGTGCCAGCAGTTACGGGCATAGCTCTGGAAACACCATATATTTT.

This sequence joins TRBV19 and TRBJ2-7; TRBD2 might be the D (5 bases). Germline V gives CDR1 LNHDA, CDR2 SQIVND (reference sequence). The V end was cut by 3 bases, the J end by 3 bases, with 9 bases between. The CDR3 length is 13 residues. CDR3 sequence: CASSIQRSYEQYF. The CDR3 coding sequence is TGTGCCAGTAGTATCCAGCGGAGCTACGAGCAGTACTTC.